This TCR beta chain came from a study of identical twins. Study-wide points: Memory repertoires showed no such pattern, whereas abundant cord blood beta clonotypes carried fewer insertions.

Germline CDR1 is SGDLS and CDR2 is YYNGEE. The CDR3 extends over 16 amino acids. After removal of 1 base from V and 5 bases from J, the junction contained 8 bases not matched to a gene. Ten or more counts support this clonotype. Its antigen is still unknown. Each CDR3 protein gets one entry after TCRdb re-called the 5' RACE reads with MiXCR. The table has approximately 230,000 distinct CDR3 sequences, over 5.5% seen once. This same sample was also part of a study on T cells expressing NK-cell markers. That report notes: The authors sequenced eight donors, of whom seven were HCMV-seropositive and one was seronegative. Several of the donors also had these clonotypes leading their CD3+CD56-NKG2C+ fraction.

The sample comprised CD8+ T cells sorted from blood. This chain connects TRBV9 to TRBJ2-2, with 7 positions matching TRBD1. The receptor comes from a woman younger than 35 in good health. CDR3 sequence reads: CASSVSETGFTGELFF. The CDR3 bases are TGTGCCAGCAGCGTATCGGAGACAGGGTTTACCGGGGAGCTGTTTTTT. The entire variable domain, with the rest obtained from reference TRBV9 and TRBJ2-2, is as follows: DSGVTQTPKHLITATGQRVTLRCSPRSGDLSVYWYQQSLDQGLQFLIQYYNGEERAKGNILERFSAQQFPDLHSELNLSSLELGDSALYFCASSVSETGFTGELFFGEGSRLTVL.